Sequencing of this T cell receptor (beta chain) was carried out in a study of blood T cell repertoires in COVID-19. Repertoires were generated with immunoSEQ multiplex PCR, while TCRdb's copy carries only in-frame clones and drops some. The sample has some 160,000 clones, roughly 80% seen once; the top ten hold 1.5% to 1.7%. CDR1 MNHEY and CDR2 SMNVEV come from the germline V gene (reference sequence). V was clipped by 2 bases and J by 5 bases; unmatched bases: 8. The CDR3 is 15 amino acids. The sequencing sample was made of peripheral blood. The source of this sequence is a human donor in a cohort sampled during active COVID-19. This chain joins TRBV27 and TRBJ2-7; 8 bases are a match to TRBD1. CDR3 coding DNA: TGTGCCAGCAGTTTAGGACAGGGACCCTCGCACGAGCAGTACTTC. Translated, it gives CASSLGQGPSHEQYF.